The 17 T cell receptor beta chains presented below share a single source sample, sequenced in a study of control samples from healthy donors and cancer patients (dated by TCRdb to 2019 to 2021). Libraries were prepared through the immunoSEQ multiplex PCR assay. TCRdb re-hosts the immuneACCESS table, in-frame sequences only. Its copies lack some clones; in the studies checked, an unresolved V gene accounts for under half of them, and the cause for the rest is not known. The table for this sample lists about 180,000 clones; almost 90% of them were counted only once. Roughly 1.5% of the sample is held by the ten biggest clonotypes. The source material was blood. These receptors all come from a woman aged 45 to 65 in good health.

In DNA form, the CDR3 reads TGCGCCAGCAGCCAACAAAATAGCAATCAGCCCCAGCATTTT. Translation: CASSQQNSNQPQHF. This chain connects TRBV4-1 to TRBJ1-5, with D unresolved. The CDR3 is 14 amino acids. Between the trimmed V and J ends, which lost 2 bases and 0 bases, there was a span of 5 bases. Germline V lookup: CDR1 MGHRA, CDR2 YSYEKL.

The V gene is TRBV3-1 (or the pseudogene TRBV3-2), the J gene TRBJ2-3, with TRBD2 matching over 7 bases. The CDR3 length is 14 residues. V gave up 1 base and J gave up 6 bases; unmatched junction bases: 4. Germline CDR1 LGHDT, CDR2 YNNKEL (reference sequence). CDR3 loop: CASSQAGGTDTQYF. CDR3 in DNA: TGTGCCAGCAGCCAAGCGGGGGGTACGGATACGCAGTATTTT.

The rearrangement joins TRBV2 to TRBJ2-7, with TRBD2 matching 7 bases. Germline assignment: CDR1 SNHLY and CDR2 FYNNEI. V trimming: 6 bases; J trimming: 7 bases; junction bases outside the gene matches: 15. The CDR3 extends over 15 amino acids. CDR3 amino acids: CASRAGRGPSEEQYF. CDR3 coding DNA: TGTGCCAGCAGGGCTGGGAGGGGCCCCTCCGAAGAGCAGTACTTC.

This chain links TRBV15 with TRBJ1-4; 10 nucleotides align to TRBD1. V dropped 1 base and J dropped 6; count of bases not matched to a gene: 2. From germline, CDR1 is LNHNV and CDR2 YYDKDF (reference sequence). The CDR3 length is 15 residues. The CDR3 nucleotides are TGTGCCACCAGCAGAGCGACAGGGGGCGATGAAAAACTGTTTTTT. This gives the protein CATSRATGGDEKLFF.

The V gene is TRBV24-1, the J gene TRBJ2-7, with 9 bases fitting TRBD1. Germline trimming cut 3 bases from V and 6 bases from J; bases unmatched to any gene: 11. Germline-derived CDR1 and CDR2 are KGHDR and SFDVKD. This CDR3 is 16 amino acids long. The CDR3 here is CATSDRTGGSFGEQYF. The CDR3 coding sequence is TGTGCCACCAGTGATAGAACAGGGGGCTCCTTCGGCGAGCAGTACTTC.

The rearrangement joins TRBV5-5 to TRBJ2-5; 10 bases line up with TRBD2. Germline V CDR1 and CDR2: SGHKS, YYEKEE (reference sequence). Trimming at V came to 2 bases and at J to 2 bases, leaving 0 bases not matched to a gene. CDR3 length: 14 amino acids. This CDR3 reads CASSLAGGQETQYF. DNA of the CDR3: TGTGCCAGCAGCTTAGCGGGGGGGCAAGAGACCCAGTACTTC. The full variable domain, rest sourced from reference TRBV5-5 and TRBJ2-5, is DAGVTQSPTHLIKTRGQQVTLRCSPISGHKSVSWYQQVLGQGPQFIFQYYEKEERGRGNFPDRFSARQFPNYSSELNVNALLLGDSALYLCASSLAGGQETQYFGPGTRLLVL.

This clone showed up just once. The chain links TRBV27 to TRBJ2-1; no reliable D call. The CDR3 covers 14 residues. V was cut by 6 bases and J by 4 bases, with 13 bases left in between. The V gene's germline CDR1 is MNHEY and CDR2 SMNVEV (reference sequence). The CDR3: CASRRNSLYNEQFF. The CDR3 bases are TGTGCCAGCAGGAGGAACAGCTTATACAATGAGCAGTTCTTC.

The genes are TRBV24-1 and TRBJ1-5; the match to TRBD1 covers 9 bases. Trimming took 4 bases from V and 7 from J; bases not matched to a gene: 10. The germline gives CDR1 KGHDR, CDR2 SFDVKD. The CDR3 loop spans 16 amino acids. CDR3 in amino acids: CATSDEQGAWGQPQHF. DNA for the CDR3: TGTGCCACCAGTGACGAACAGGGGGCCTGGGGGCAGCCCCAGCATTTT.

The V gene is TRBV19, the J gene TRBJ2-3; possibly TRBD1 for D (7 bases). The V and J ends lost 4 bases and 0 bases respectively, with 20 bases between them. This CDR3 contains 18 residues. Germline V gene data show CDR1 as LNHDA and CDR2 as SQIVND (reference sequence). The CDR3 DNA follows: TGTGCCAGTAGTACGACAAGACCCCAGGGGGGAAGCACAGATACGCAGTATTTT. It yields the protein CASSTTRPQGGSTDTQYF.

The chain uses TRBV5-1 and TRBJ1-1, with 7 bases that match TRBD1. Trimming removed 4 bases from V and 5 bases from J; junction bases left unmatched: 8. The germline gives CDR1 SGHRS, CDR2 YFSETQ. The CDR3 spans 14 residues. The CDR3 DNA follows: TGCGCCAGCAGCCGACAGGGCTCAGAGACTGAAGCTTTCTTT. This sequence encodes CASSRQGSETEAFF.

For the CDR3, the DNA is TGTGCCAGCAGCCCGGGGGGCGGTAATCGGCAGTACTTC. Protein: CASSPGGGNRQYF. The rearrangement joins TRBV11-1 to TRBJ2-7; D perhaps matches TRBD2 (7 bases). This CDR3 has 13 residues. The germline V and J ends were trimmed by 5 bases and 9 bases, with 17 bases remaining between them. Germline CDR1 reads SGHAT; CDR2 reads FQDESV (reference sequence). The full variable domain, rest sourced from reference TRBV11-1 and TRBJ2-7, is EAEVAQSPRYKITEKSQAVAFWCDPISGHATLYWYRQILGQGPELLVQFQDESVVDDSQLPKDRFSAERLKGVDSTLKIQPAELGDSAMYLCASSPGGGNRQYFGPGTRLTVT.

The rearrangement links TRBV21-1 to TRBJ1-6; the DNA was not used to check the table's D call, TRBD1. TRBV21-1 is flagged as a pseudogene. The CDR3 covers 18 residues. The CDR3 reads CASSPTHACRDRVSPLHF. The CDR3 DNA follows: TGTGCCAGCTCACCCACCCATGCTTGCCGGGACAGGGTTTCACCCCTCCACTTT.

This clone was detected only a few times. The chain joins TRBV5-8 to TRBJ2-1, with D perhaps being TRBD1 or TRBD2 (5 bases each). The CDR3 is 15 residues long. Trimming left V 7 bases short and J 0 bases short, with 14 bases between. The germline CDR1 and CDR2 sequences are SGHTS and YDEGEE. The CDR3 spells CASSLEGRSYNEQFF. The CDR3, as DNA: TGTGCCAGCTCCCTCGAGGGACGCTCCTACAATGAGCAGTTCTTC.

The chain uses TRBV2 and TRBJ1-6, with D unclear. The CDR3 has 11 residues. Germline V gene lookup returns CDR1 SNHLY and CDR2 FYNNEI. The ends were cut back, 5 bases at V and 14 bases at J, with 10 bases in the middle. The CDR3 spells CASSSTAALHF. DNA for the CDR3: TGTGCCAGCAGTTCGACCGCGGCCCTCCACTTT.

The chain recombines TRBV27 with TRBJ2-6; no definite D call. V was pared by 6 bases and J by 0 bases, with 6 bases between. The CDR3 length is 14 residues. In germline, CDR1 is MNHEY, CDR2 SMNVEV (reference sequence). The DNA of the CDR3 is TGTGCCAGCAGACAGATCTCTGGGGCCAACGTCCTGACTTTC. Its translation: CASRQISGANVLTF.

This clone was observed a handful of times. The chain carries TRBV3-1 (or the pseudogene TRBV3-2) and TRBJ2-5; D is undetermined. This CDR3 is built from 15 residues. Trimming took off 0 bases at V and 2 bases at J, with 10 bases between the two ends. Looked up from germline, CDR1 is LGHDT and CDR2 is YNNKEL (reference sequence). The CDR3 sequence: CASSQDKVKQETQYF. The CDR3 DNA follows: TGTGCCAGCAGCCAAGATAAGGTAAAACAAGAGACCCAGTACTTC.

This sequence joins TRBV7-2 and TRBJ1-1; D is unresolved. Germline CDR1 reads SGHTA; CDR2 reads FQGNSA. CDR3 size: 14 residues. V shed 1 base and J shed 10 bases, with 16 bases lying between them. CDR3 sequence: CASSLDVTARAAFF. The CDR3, as DNA: TGTGCCAGCAGCTTAGATGTGACGGCGCGAGCAGCTTTCTTT.